Listed below are T cell receptor beta chains from one sample, sequenced in a study of blood T cell repertoires in COVID-19. Measured with immunoSEQ multiplex PCR; TCRdb has only the in-frame clones, and not every one. The sample yields roughly 130,000 clones, more than 80% seen once. The specimen was peripheral blood. Receptor source: a woman aged 60 to 75 with acute or convalescent COVID-19. Each CDR3 is given with its conserved first and last residue. The order of the fields is D gene, clone size, J gene, V gene, CDR3 DNA, CDR3 protein. A D gene is named only where the DNA matches it firmly. Clone size is shown for a subset of rows, as once, few, many or a class of expanded clone.

d_call: .; clone_size: once; j_call: TRBJ1-6; v_call: TRBV6-5; cdr3_nt: TGTGCCAGCACCACGGGGAATTCACCCCTCCACTTT; cdr3_aa: CASTTGNSPLHF
d_call: .; clone_size: .; j_call: TRBJ1-2; v_call: TRBV25-1; cdr3_nt: TGTGCCAGCAGTGAACGAGCCTATGGCTACACCTTC; cdr3_aa: CASSERAYGYTF
d_call: .; clone_size: .; j_call: TRBJ2-1; v_call: TRBV5-1; cdr3_nt: TGCGCCAGCAGCAGGCGGGGGACAGGCCCCAATGAGCAGTTCTTC; cdr3_aa: CASSRRGTGPNEQFF
d_call: .; clone_size: few; j_call: TRBJ1-1; v_call: TRBV19; cdr3_nt: TGTGCCAGTACCCTAGGCAGTGAAGCTTTCTTT; cdr3_aa: CASTLGSEAFF
d_call: .; clone_size: .; j_call: TRBJ1-2; v_call: TRBV27; cdr3_nt: TGTGCCAGCAGTTTTCAGGGCCGCTATGGCTACACCTTC; cdr3_aa: CASSFQGRYGYTF
d_call: .; clone_size: .; j_call: TRBJ1-5; v_call: TRBV7-9; cdr3_nt: TGTGCCAGCAGCTCACAGGGCGGTGGAGTCGGCAATCAGCCCCAGCATTTT; cdr3_aa: CASSSQGGGVGNQPQHF
d_call: TRBD1; clone_size: .; j_call: TRBJ2-5; v_call: TRBV6-5; cdr3_nt: TGTGCCAGCAGTTTGGACAGGGGGAAGACCCAGTACTTC; cdr3_aa: CASSLDRGKTQYF
d_call: .; clone_size: .; j_call: TRBJ2-1; v_call: TRBV20-1; cdr3_nt: TGCAGTGCTAGTAACAGCTACAATGAGCAGTTCTTC; cdr3_aa: CSASNSYNEQFF
d_call: TRBD1; clone_size: .; j_call: TRBJ1-6; v_call: TRBV28; cdr3_nt: TGTGCCAGCAGTCCAACAGGGGGTAATTCACCCCTCCACTTT; cdr3_aa: CASSPTGGNSPLHF
d_call: .; clone_size: .; j_call: TRBJ1-1; v_call: TRBV2; cdr3_nt: TGTGCCAGCAGTGAAGCCTTTAACACTGAAGCTTTCTTT; cdr3_aa: CASSEAFNTEAFF
d_call: .; clone_size: .; j_call: TRBJ1-1; v_call: TRBV3-1/TRBV3-2; cdr3_nt: TGTGCCAGCAGCCAAGAGGGAGACGGTAGCATGAACACTGAAGCTTTCTTT; cdr3_aa: CASSQEGDGSMNTEAFF
d_call: TRBD1; clone_size: .; j_call: TRBJ2-1; v_call: TRBV7-8; cdr3_nt: TGTGCCAGCAGCTTAGCGAGGGCACAGGGGGAGTTCTTC; cdr3_aa: CASSLARAQGEFF
d_call: .; clone_size: .; j_call: TRBJ2-1; v_call: TRBV10-1; cdr3_nt: TGCGCCACACTTATCAATGAGCAGTTCTTC; cdr3_aa: CATLINEQFF
d_call: TRBD1; clone_size: .; j_call: TRBJ1-2; v_call: TRBV6-1; cdr3_nt: TGTGCCAGCAGTGACATGGACAGGGGGAGAATCTATGGCTACACCTTC; cdr3_aa: CASSDMDRGRIYGYTF
d_call: TRBD1; clone_size: .; j_call: TRBJ2-7; v_call: TRBV29-1; cdr3_nt: TGCAGCGTTGAAGATCATACTTCCGGACAGGGGTACGAGCAGTACTTC; cdr3_aa: CSVEDHTSGQGYEQYF
d_call: TRBD1; clone_size: .; j_call: TRBJ1-1; v_call: TRBV19; cdr3_nt: TGTGCCAGTACTTCGACAGGGGGATGGATGAACACTGAAGCTTTCTTT; cdr3_aa: CASTSTGGWMNTEAFF
d_call: .; clone_size: .; j_call: TRBJ1-3; v_call: TRBV28; cdr3_nt: TGTGCCAGCAGCAGGGATACTAGCGCTGGAAACACCATATATTTT; cdr3_aa: CASSRDTSAGNTIYF
d_call: .; clone_size: once; j_call: TRBJ1-3; v_call: TRBV6-5; cdr3_nt: TGTGCCAGCAGTTACACTCTAGGCCCACTAAACACCATATATTTT; cdr3_aa: CASSYTLGPLNTIYF
d_call: .; clone_size: .; j_call: TRBJ1-4; v_call: TRBV24-1; cdr3_nt: TGTGCCGCGCAGGGGACCTCTAATGAAAAACTGTTTTTT; cdr3_aa: CAAQGTSNEKLFF
d_call: TRBD1; clone_size: .; j_call: TRBJ1-1; v_call: TRBV6-5; cdr3_nt: TGTGCCAGCAGTTACTCCGACAGGGGTACTGAAGCTTTCTTT; cdr3_aa: CASSYSDRGTEAFF
d_call: .; clone_size: .; j_call: TRBJ1-1; v_call: TRBV7-8; cdr3_nt: TGTGCCAGCAGCTTCTCAGGGTCGCAGCAAGCTTTCTTT; cdr3_aa: CASSFSGSQQAFF
d_call: TRBD2; clone_size: .; j_call: TRBJ2-2; v_call: TRBV27; cdr3_nt: TGTGCCTCGCGGGGGGGCAGGGGGTTAACCGGGGAGCTGTTTTTT; cdr3_aa: CASRGGRGLTGELFF
d_call: .; clone_size: .; j_call: TRBJ2-1; v_call: TRBV24-1; cdr3_nt: TGTGCCACCAGTGATTTGAAGGGGTATGAGCAGTTCTTC; cdr3_aa: CATSDLKGYEQFF
d_call: .; clone_size: .; j_call: TRBJ1-5; v_call: TRBV19; cdr3_nt: TGTGCCAGTAGACCGGGGGGCGGTTTGAGCAATCAGCCCCAGCATTTT; cdr3_aa: CASRPGGGLSNQPQHF
d_call: TRBD1; clone_size: .; j_call: TRBJ1-2; v_call: TRBV6-5; cdr3_nt: TGTGCCAGCAGTACCCGGGACAGGGTAGGAAAGGAAACCTTC; cdr3_aa: CASSTRDRVGKETF
d_call: .; clone_size: .; j_call: TRBJ2-7; v_call: TRBV21-1; cdr3_nt: TGTGCCAGCAGCAATAGACTCCGACCTATACTTCTTTACGAGCAGTACTTC; cdr3_aa: CASSNRLRPILLYEQYF
d_call: .; clone_size: .; j_call: TRBJ1-2; v_call: TRBV28; cdr3_nt: TGTGCCAGCAGCCGGGGGGATAGCACCCCCTATGGCTACACCTTC; cdr3_aa: CASSRGDSTPYGYTF
d_call: .; clone_size: .; j_call: TRBJ2-5; v_call: TRBV28; cdr3_nt: TGTGCCAGCAGTACTAATTCGTGGAAAGAGACCCAGTACTTC; cdr3_aa: CASSTNSWKETQYF
d_call: .; clone_size: .; j_call: TRBJ2-7; v_call: TRBV12-3/TRBV12-4; cdr3_nt: TGTGCCAGCAGTCTTCAAGGGACTGGGGCCCACTTC; cdr3_aa: CASSLQGTGAHF
d_call: TRBD1; clone_size: .; j_call: TRBJ1-3; v_call: TRBV19; cdr3_nt: TGTGCCAGTAGAGACAGGGGGTTTTCTGGAAACACCATATATTTT; cdr3_aa: CASRDRGFSGNTIYF
d_call: .; clone_size: few; j_call: TRBJ1-5; v_call: TRBV12-5; cdr3_nt: TGTGCTAGTGGTTTGGTAATAGGGGGGGCGGGCGATCAGCCCCAGCATTTT; cdr3_aa: CASGLVIGGAGDQPQHF
d_call: .; clone_size: .; j_call: TRBJ1-2; v_call: TRBV7-8; cdr3_nt: TGTGCCAGCAGTTTGACCCAGGGTTTTAACTATGGCTACACCTTC; cdr3_aa: CASSLTQGFNYGYTF
d_call: TRBD1; clone_size: .; j_call: TRBJ1-2; v_call: TRBV3-1/TRBV3-2; cdr3_nt: TGTGCCAGCAGCCAAGGGGACAGGGCCGGGGGAAACTATGGCTACACCTTC; cdr3_aa: CASSQGDRAGGNYGYTF
d_call: TRBD1; clone_size: .; j_call: TRBJ1-4; v_call: TRBV11-2; cdr3_nt: TGTGCCAGCAGCTTAGTTCCAGGGGGGAGTGAAAAACTGTTTTTT; cdr3_aa: CASSLVPGGSEKLFF
d_call: TRBD1; clone_size: .; j_call: TRBJ1-2; v_call: TRBV28; cdr3_nt: TGTGCCAGCAGCCTGGACAGGGGCTATGGCTACACCTTC; cdr3_aa: CASSLDRGYGYTF
d_call: .; clone_size: .; j_call: TRBJ1-1; v_call: TRBV2; cdr3_nt: TGTGCCAGCAGTGAAAACGGTGAAGCTTTCTTT; cdr3_aa: CASSENGEAFF
d_call: .; clone_size: .; j_call: TRBJ2-5; v_call: TRBV5-4; cdr3_nt: TGTGCCAGCAGCTTACAGGGCCCGGAGACCCAGTACTTC; cdr3_aa: CASSLQGPETQYF
d_call: .; clone_size: .; j_call: TRBJ1-1; v_call: TRBV28; cdr3_nt: TGTGCCAGCAGTTCCGCGAGGGATAGGGCTTTCTTT; cdr3_aa: CASSSARDRAFF
d_call: TRBD1; clone_size: .; j_call: TRBJ1-1; v_call: TRBV29-1; cdr3_nt: TGCAGCGTTGGAGAGGACAGGGCTTTCTTT; cdr3_aa: CSVGEDRAFF
d_call: TRBD1; clone_size: .; j_call: TRBJ2-1; v_call: TRBV24-1; cdr3_nt: TGTGCCACCAGTGATCCACAGGGGATTGAGCAGTTCTTC; cdr3_aa: CATSDPQGIEQFF
d_call: TRBD1; clone_size: .; j_call: TRBJ1-4; v_call: TRBV19; cdr3_nt: TGTGCCAGCGAGGGGGCAGCTAATGAAAAACTGTTTTTT; cdr3_aa: CASEGAANEKLFF
d_call: .; clone_size: .; j_call: TRBJ1-1; v_call: TRBV30; cdr3_nt: TGTGCCTGGAGTGTCCTACAGGGTAACACTGAAGCTTTCTTT; cdr3_aa: CAWSVLQGNTEAFF
d_call: TRBD1; clone_size: once; j_call: TRBJ2-7; v_call: TRBV11-3; cdr3_nt: TGTGCCAGCAGCTCAAGGGACAGGGGGACCGAGCAGTACTTC; cdr3_aa: CASSSRDRGTEQYF
d_call: TRBD1; clone_size: .; j_call: TRBJ1-2; v_call: TRBV30; cdr3_nt: TGTGCCTGGAGTAGGGGACAGGACTATGGCTACACCTTC; cdr3_aa: CAWSRGQDYGYTF
d_call: .; clone_size: .; j_call: TRBJ2-3; v_call: TRBV9; cdr3_nt: TGTGCCAGCAGCCCCTTTGGAGGAGCCCGGGATACAGATACGCAGTATTTT; cdr3_aa: CASSPFGGARDTDTQYF
d_call: .; clone_size: once; j_call: TRBJ1-1; v_call: TRBV12-3/TRBV12-4; cdr3_nt: TGTGCCAGCAGACCCAACGGGGGAACTGAAGCTTTCTTT; cdr3_aa: CASRPNGGTEAFF
d_call: .; clone_size: .; j_call: TRBJ1-1; v_call: TRBV28; cdr3_nt: TGTGCCAGCAGCCCCGGGGATGGAACTGAAGCTTTCTTT; cdr3_aa: CASSPGDGTEAFF
d_call: .; clone_size: .; j_call: TRBJ1-2; v_call: TRBV2; cdr3_nt: TGTGCCAGCAATCTTGACAGAGCCCTTAAATATGGCTACACCTTC; cdr3_aa: CASNLDRALKYGYTF
d_call: TRBD1; clone_size: few; j_call: TRBJ1-2; v_call: TRBV5-1; cdr3_nt: TGCGCCAGCAGCCAAATACCTACCGGGACAGGGGTAGGCTACACCTTC; cdr3_aa: CASSQIPTGTGVGYTF
d_call: .; clone_size: .; j_call: TRBJ1-2; v_call: TRBV7-3; cdr3_nt: TGTGCCAGCAGCTTAACGGGCAGGGAGGGATACTACACCTTC; cdr3_aa: CASSLTGREGYYTF
d_call: .; clone_size: once; j_call: TRBJ2-2; v_call: TRBV7-9; cdr3_nt: TGTGCCAGCAGTCGGGGAACACAAGTGGAGCTGTTTTTT; cdr3_aa: CASSRGTQVELFF
d_call: .; clone_size: .; j_call: TRBJ2-5; v_call: TRBV12-3/TRBV12-4; cdr3_nt: TGTGCCAGCAGCTTCAGGGAATCAGAGACCCAGTACTTC; cdr3_aa: CASSFRESETQYF
d_call: .; clone_size: .; j_call: TRBJ1-1; v_call: TRBV12-5; cdr3_nt: TGTGCTAGTGGTTCGTACAGGGCCCTGAACACTGAAGCTTTCTTT; cdr3_aa: CASGSYRALNTEAFF
d_call: .; clone_size: .; j_call: TRBJ1-3; v_call: TRBV19; cdr3_nt: TGTGCCAGTAGTTCCCGGGGACAAGGAAACACCATATATTTT; cdr3_aa: CASSSRGQGNTIYF
d_call: TRBD1; clone_size: .; j_call: TRBJ1-1; v_call: TRBV7-3; cdr3_nt: TGTGCCAGCAGCTTAACTCCTCTCGACAGGGGAAACACTGAAGCTTTCTTT; cdr3_aa: CASSLTPLDRGNTEAFF
d_call: .; clone_size: .; j_call: TRBJ1-6; v_call: TRBV30; cdr3_nt: TGTGCCTGGGCGGGGGCAAATTCACCCCTCCACTTT; cdr3_aa: CAWAGANSPLHF
d_call: TRBD1; clone_size: .; j_call: TRBJ1-1; v_call: TRBV9; cdr3_nt: TGTGCCAGCAGCCCTCGACAGGGGCTTCCAGGGACTGAAGCTTTCTTT; cdr3_aa: CASSPRQGLPGTEAFF
d_call: .; clone_size: .; j_call: TRBJ1-2; v_call: TRBV2; cdr3_nt: TGTGCCAGCAGTGGACCCGGAGGGATACACTATGGCTACACCTTC; cdr3_aa: CASSGPGGIHYGYTF
d_call: TRBD1; clone_size: .; j_call: TRBJ2-1; v_call: TRBV12-3/TRBV12-4; cdr3_nt: TGTGCCAGCAGTCGGGACAGCTCGATTGAGCAGTTCTTC; cdr3_aa: CASSRDSSIEQFF
d_call: .; clone_size: .; j_call: TRBJ1-1; v_call: TRBV7-9; cdr3_nt: TGTGCCAGCAGCTTAAAACGGGTAACCACTGAAGCTTTCTTT; cdr3_aa: CASSLKRVTTEAFF